This entry lists 18 T cell receptor beta chains sequenced from one sample in a study of blood T cell repertoires in COVID-19. Profiled with immunoSEQ multiplex PCR; TCRdb holds only in-frame clones, not every one. Among 200,000 to 250,000 clones listed, around three quarters were seen once. Material: peripheral blood. The receptors derive from a woman aged 70 to 79 with acute or convalescent COVID-19.

V gene TRBV7-9 combines with J gene TRBJ2-7, with 10 bases matching TRBD1. V shed 3 bases, J shed 12 bases, and the junction held 5 bases outside the gene matches. The germline CDR1 and CDR2 sequences are SEHNR and FQNEAQ (reference sequence). This CDR3 spans 12 amino acids. The CDR3 here is CASSFDRGRPYF. In DNA form, the CDR3 reads TGTGCCAGCAGCTTCGACAGGGGGCGTCCGTACTTC.

The chain uses TRBV10-1 and TRBJ2-3; D gene uncertain. Per the germline V gene, CDR1 is WNHNN and CDR2 is SYGVQD (reference sequence). The CDR3 has 11 amino acids. With 3 bases removed from V and 6 bases from J, the gap between germline ends came to 4 bases. In nucleotides, the CDR3 is TGCGCCAGCAGTGACAGGGATACGCAGTATTTT. Translation gives CASSDRDTQYF.

This clone came up a few times. The genes are TRBV5-6 and TRBJ1-2; TRBD1 matches at 7 bases. V lost 7 bases to trimming and J lost 3 bases; unmatched junction nucleotides: 9. CDR3 length: 14 amino acids. Germline V gene lookup returns CDR1 SGHDT and CDR2 YYEEEE. The CDR3 spells CASLGQTGDYGYTF. DNA of the CDR3: TGTGCCAGCTTGGGACAGACCGGGGACTATGGCTACACCTTC.

The sample holds a few counts of this clone. Here the CDR3 DNA reads TGTGCCAGCAGCTTAGGTTTCGGGGGGGGTACTAGCACAGATACGCAGTATTTT. The encoded protein is CASSLGFGGGTSTDTQYF. The V and J genes are TRBV7-8 and TRBJ2-3, with TRBD2 matching 8 bases. CDR1 is SGHVS and CDR2 is FQNEAQ in the germline V gene. J was trimmed by 0 bases and V by 1 base; bases with no gene match: 9. The CDR3 covers 18 residues.

This clone occurred a few times. The chain is built from TRBV19 and TRBJ1-5, with D possibly being TRBD1 (5 bases). V was clipped by 3 bases and J by 5 bases, with 14 bases between them. Germline V gene lookup returns CDR1 LNHDA and CDR2 SQIVND (reference sequence). The CDR3 length is 15 residues. The CDR3 reads CASSIFQGGDQPQHF. As DNA, the CDR3 is TGTGCCAGTAGTATCTTTCAGGGCGGAGATCAGCCCCAGCATTTT.

The rearrangement uses TRBV15 and TRBJ2-1; 10 nucleotides line up with TRBD2. CDR1 and CDR2 from the germline V gene are LNHNV and YYDKDF (reference sequence). Trimming removed 9 bases from V and 6 bases from J; junction bases left unmatched: 5. The CDR3 covers 13 residues. CDR3 protein: CATRLAGGNEQFF. As DNA, the CDR3 is TGTGCCACGCGGTTAGCGGGGGGCAATGAGCAGTTCTTC.

This clone appeared a few times. The chain is built from TRBV30 and TRBJ2-7; 9 nucleotides align to TRBD1. CDR1 and CDR2 from the germline V gene are GTSNPN and SVGIG (reference sequence). The CDR3 is 16 amino acids. J was trimmed by 3 bases and V by 3 bases; bases with no gene match: 12. As DNA, the CDR3 is TGTGCCTGGAGCCTACCGGGACAGGGTTCCGTCTACGAGCAGTACTTC. Its protein product is CAWSLPGQGSVYEQYF.

The genes are TRBV6-4 and TRBJ2-2, with D possibly matching TRBD1 (5 bases). Trimming stripped 4 bases from V and 7 bases from J, with 10 bases between. The CDR3 is 13 amino acids. CDR1 and CDR2 (germline): MRHNA, SNTAGT. The CDR3, as DNA: TGTGCCAGCAGTGTCAGGGCTGGCGGGGAGCTGTTTTTT. Its protein is CASSVRAGGELFF.

This clone was picked up a small number of times. The V call is TRBV18, the J call TRBJ2-1; 8 bases match TRBD1. CDR3 length: 15 amino acids. Germline CDR1 KGHSH, CDR2 LQKENI. V was clipped by 6 bases and J by 7 bases; unmatched bases: 11. In DNA form, the CDR3 reads TGTGCCAGCTCGCCGAGAGGGGACAGGACAAATGAGCAGTTCTTC. Encoded protein: CASSPRGDRTNEQFF.

The gene calls are TRBV11-3 and TRBJ2-1; 11 bases map to TRBD2. Germline CDR1 SGHNT, CDR2 YENEEA. V gave up 4 bases and J gave up 8 bases; unmatched junction bases: 10. The CDR3 sequence is 16 residues long. Here the CDR3 reads CASSSNSGGAVDEQFF. The CDR3 bases are TGTGCCAGCAGCTCGAATAGCGGGGGGGCCGTAGATGAGCAGTTCTTC.

This sequence joins TRBV7-3 and TRBJ2-1; TRBD2 aligns across 8 bases. The CDR3 totals 15 residues. The germline CDR1 and CDR2 sequences are SGHTA and FQGTGA. V gave up 0 bases and J gave up 9 bases; unmatched junction bases: 7. CDR3 bases: TGTGCCAGCAGCTTAACGGGGACTAGTGGCACTGAGCAGTTCTTC. Translating it yields CASSLTGTSGTEQFF.

This chain uses TRBV5-5 with TRBJ1-4; D not resolved. Germline V gene data show CDR1 as SGHKS and CDR2 as YYEKEE (reference sequence). The CDR3 consists of 17 residues. The V gene lost 1 base and the J gene lost 2 bases, with 15 bases spanning the gap. The CDR3 DNA reads TGTGCCAGCAGCTTGAGGTTCGTAGCTGGCACTAATGAAAAACTGTTTTTT. Its protein is CASSLRFVAGTNEKLFF.

This clone was detected only once. V gene TRBV9 combines with J gene TRBJ2-7; weak D call: TRBD2 (5 bases). The length of the CDR3 is 18 residues. Germline V gene sequence: CDR1 SGDLS, CDR2 YYNGEE. Trimming left V 0 bases short and J 2 bases short, with 21 bases between. CDR3 sequence (DNA): TGTGCCAGCAGCGTAGATCCCCCCCCCGGGGTTCCCCCCTACGAGCAGTACGTC. Amino acids: CASSVDPPPGVPPYEQYV.

J is TRBJ2-7 and V is TRBV3-1 (or the pseudogene TRBV3-2); TRBD2 is a possible D gene (6 bases). Trimming pared 3 bases from V and 2 bases from J, leaving 17 bases between. The CDR3 sequence is 16 residues long. Germline assignment: CDR1 LGHDT and CDR2 YNNKEL (reference sequence). CDR3 bases: TGTGCCAGCAGCCACAAAACCCGGGAGCCCCCCTACGAGCAGTACGTC. It yields the protein CASSHKTREPPYEQYV.

V gene TRBV5-5 combines with J gene TRBJ1-5, with a tentative D call TRBD1 (6 bases). The CDR3 contains 16 residues. The V end lost 0 bases, the J end lost 1 base, and 11 bases lay between the germline ends. Looked up from germline, CDR1 is SGHKS and CDR2 is YYEKEE (reference sequence). In DNA form, the CDR3 reads TGTGCCAGCAGCTTGGTGGCAGGGGAGAGCAATCAGCCCCAGCATTTT. It specifies CASSLVAGESNQPQHF.

The J gene is TRBJ1-6, the V gene TRBV27; no definite D call. V gave up 4 bases and J gave up 0 bases, with 16 bases separating them. The germline CDR1 and CDR2 sequences are MNHEY and SMNVEV (reference sequence). This CDR3 is 18 amino acids long. CDR3: CASSSVGGGSSYNSPLHF. CDR3 nucleotide sequence: TGTGCCAGCAGTTCCGTCGGCGGCGGAAGCTCCTATAATTCACCCCTCCACTTT.

Only one count was recorded for this clone. The chain links TRBV30 to TRBJ1-1, with 7 bases identical to TRBD1. Looked up from germline, CDR1 is GTSNPN and CDR2 is SVGIG (reference sequence). This CDR3 is 13 amino acids long. The V segment lost 1 base and the J segment 6 bases; nucleotides outside the gene matches: 5. CDR3 DNA: TGTGCCTGGAGTGGGACAGGCTGGGCTGAAGCTTTCTTT. Translation gives CAWSGTGWAEAFF.

The chain is built from TRBV7-2 and TRBJ2-5; 9 bases fit TRBD2. J gave up 3 bases and V 0 bases, and 5 bases lay outside the gene matches. There are 16 residues in the CDR3. Germline loops: CDR1 SGHTA, CDR2 FQGNSA. CDR3 sequence (DNA): TGTGCCAGCAGCTTAGCGCCGTTAGCGGGGGAAGAGACCCAGTACTTC. The encoded protein is CASSLAPLAGEETQYF. The full variable domain, completed using reference TRBV7-2 and TRBJ2-5, is GAGVSQSPSNKVTEKGKDVELRCDPISGHTALYWYRQSLGQGLEFLIYFQGNSAPDKSGLPSDRFSAERTGGSVSTLTIQRTQQEDSAVYLCASSLAPLAGEETQYFGPGTRLLVL.